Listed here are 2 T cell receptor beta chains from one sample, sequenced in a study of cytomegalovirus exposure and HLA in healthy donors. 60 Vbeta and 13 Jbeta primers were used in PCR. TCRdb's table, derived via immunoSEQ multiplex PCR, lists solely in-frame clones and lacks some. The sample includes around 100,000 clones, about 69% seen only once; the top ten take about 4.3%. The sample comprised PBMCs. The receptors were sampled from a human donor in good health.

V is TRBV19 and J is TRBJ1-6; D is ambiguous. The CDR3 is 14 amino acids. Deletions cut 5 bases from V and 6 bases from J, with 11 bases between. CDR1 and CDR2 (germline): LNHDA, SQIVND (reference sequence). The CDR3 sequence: CASSAQTGNSPLHF. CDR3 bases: TGTGCCAGTAGTGCCCAGACGGGTAATTCACCCCTCCACTTT.

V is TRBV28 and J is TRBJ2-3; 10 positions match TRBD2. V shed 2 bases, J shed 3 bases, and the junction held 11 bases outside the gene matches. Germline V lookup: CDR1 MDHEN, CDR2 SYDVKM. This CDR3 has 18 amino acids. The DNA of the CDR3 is TGTGCCAGCAGTTTAGAACCTAGCGGGAGTTGGGGAACAGATACGCAGTATTTT. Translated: CASSLEPSGSWGTDTQYF.